Below are 25 T cell receptor beta chains sequenced from a single sample in a study of blood T cell repertoires in COVID-19. TCRdb keeps only in-frame clones here, not all; method: immunoSEQ multiplex PCR. This table has around 190,000 clones, around 80% appearing once. The source material was peripheral blood. The receptors here all came from a human donor in a cohort sampled during active COVID-19.

The chain uses TRBV3-1 (or the pseudogene TRBV3-2) and TRBJ2-3, with 9 bases aligning to TRBD2. CDR3 length: 17 residues. Germline-derived CDR1 and CDR2 are LGHDT and YNNKEL (reference sequence). Trimming at V came to 0 bases and at J to 6 bases, leaving 10 bases not matched to a gene. In DNA, the CDR3 is TGTGCCAGCAGCCAAGATAGTCTAGCGGGGAGTAGGGATACGCAGTATTTT. Residues: CASSQDSLAGSRDTQYF.

V is TRBV7-2 and J is TRBJ2-6; 7 positions match TRBD1. J gave up 3 bases and V 4 bases, and 6 bases lay outside the gene matches. The CDR3 covers 16 residues. CDR1 and CDR2 (germline): SGHTA, FQGNSA. CDR3 sequence: CASSSRQGGGANVLTF. The CDR3, as DNA: TGTGCCAGCAGCTCCCGACAGGGTGGTGGGGCCAACGTCCTGACTTTC.

The rearrangement uses TRBV28 and TRBJ1-1; maybe TRBD1 (5 bases). Trimming took 2 bases from V and 10 from J, leaving 11 bases between them. CDR3 length: 12 amino acids. Germline lookup yields CDR1 MDHEN and CDR2 SYDVKM. The CDR3 loop reads CASSLAGLAAFF. The CDR3 nucleotides are TGTGCCAGCAGTTTAGCAGGGTTAGCAGCTTTCTTT.

In this sample, this clone turned up a few times. CDR3 amino acids: CASSEGTGSTEAFF. The DNA for the CDR3 is TGTGCCAGCAGCGAGGGGACAGGATCCACTGAAGCTTTCTTT. The genes are TRBV9 and TRBJ1-1; 8 positions match TRBD1. V lost 3 bases, J lost 4 bases, and 5 bases stayed unmatched. The length of the CDR3 is 14 residues. CDR1 and CDR2 (germline): SGDLS, YYNGEE.

The V gene is TRBV14, the J gene TRBJ2-7; 11 bases align to TRBD2. The V segment lost 1 base and the J segment 2 bases; nucleotides outside the gene matches: 13. The CDR3 is made up of 19 amino acids. Germline V gives CDR1 SGHDN, CDR2 FVKESK. CDR3 coding DNA: TGTGCCAGCAGCCAAGGGACTTGGCTAGCGGGAGGAGGGCCCTACGAGCAGTACTTC. Amino acid sequence: CASSQGTWLAGGGPYEQYF.

The chain uses TRBV19 and TRBJ2-3; 13 nucleotides match TRBD2. This CDR3 has 15 residues. Germline V lookup: CDR1 LNHDA, CDR2 SQIVND (reference sequence). The junction had 2 bases not matched to a gene; V was cut back by 5 bases and J by 3 bases. CDR3 coding DNA: TGTGCCAGTAGTGCACTAGCGGGAGGGACAGATACGCAGTATTTT. This sequence encodes CASSALAGGTDTQYF.

This chain uses TRBV2 with TRBJ1-5, with D perhaps matching TRBD1 (6 bases). This CDR3 has 14 residues. Germline V gives CDR1 SNHLY, CDR2 FYNNEI. V lost 5 bases and J lost 5, with 13 bases in between. The CDR3: CASSSRDTYQPQHF. The CDR3 DNA reads TGTGCCAGCAGTAGCCGGGACACTTATCAGCCCCAGCATTTT.

This chain uses TRBV27 with TRBJ1-4; a possible D gene is TRBD1 (6 bases). The CDR3 is 16 amino acids. The V end lost 8 bases, the J end lost 0 bases, and 16 bases lay between the germline ends. CDR1 and CDR2 from the germline V gene are MNHEY and SMNVEV (reference sequence). CDR3 coding DNA: TGTGCCAGCCGCAGGGGCGCGAGGTCAACTAATGAAAAACTGTTTTTT. As protein: CASRRGARSTNEKLFF.

The rearrangement uses TRBV6-6 and TRBJ2-1, with TRBD2 matching 10 bases. CDR3 size: 14 residues. After removal of 11 bases from V and 7 bases from J, the junction contained 11 bases not matched to a gene. Germline V CDR1 and CDR2: MNHNY, SVGAGI (reference sequence). The CDR3 region has the DNA TGTGCCTGCAAACCTAGCGGGAGTGTAAATGAGCAGTTCTTC. This gives the protein CACKPSGSVNEQFF.

This rearrangement joins TRBV11-3 to TRBJ2-7; TRBD1 matches 7 bases. CDR1 and CDR2 from the germline V gene are SGHNT and YENEEA. CDR3 length: 14 amino acids. Germline trimming cut 1 base from V and 3 bases from J; bases unmatched to any gene: 3. This chain's CDR3 is CASSLGGGSYEQYF. The CDR3 DNA is TGTGCCAGCAGCTTAGGAGGGGGCAGCTACGAGCAGTACTTC.

The V gene is TRBV19, the J gene TRBJ1-1; no firm D call. The CDR3 consists of 12 residues. Germline CDR1 and CDR2: LNHDA and SQIVND (reference sequence). V gave up 8 bases and J gave up 4 bases, with 11 bases separating them. CDR3 region: CASSPGSTEAFF. The CDR3 DNA is TGTGCCAGTTCGCCGGGGAGCACTGAAGCTTTCTTT.

As DNA, the CDR3 is TGCGCCAGCAGCATCGACAGGTCCGGAGTTAACACTGAAGCTTTCTTT. Amino acids: CASSIDRSGVNTEAFF. The V gene is TRBV5-1, the J gene TRBJ1-1; D possibly corresponds to TRBD1 (6 bases). The CDR3 has 16 residues. Germline values: CDR1 SGHRS, CDR2 YFSETQ. V was shortened by 4 bases and J by 2 bases, with 18 bases between the two germline ends.

This chain joins TRBV5-1 and TRBJ2-3, with D perhaps matching TRBD1 (10 bases). Germline V gene data show CDR1 as SGHRS and CDR2 as YFSETQ. This CDR3 region has 18 residues. The V and J ends lost 3 bases and 4 bases respectively, with 24 bases between them. In DNA form, the CDR3 reads TGCGCCAGCAGCTGGGACAGGGGCGGGAGGGCCTCAGCAGATACGCAGTATTTT. Translating it yields CASSWDRGGRASADTQYF.

There are a few counts of this clone. This chain joins TRBV6-1 and TRBJ1-1; D unclear. Trimming stripped 3 bases from V and 1 base from J, with 9 bases between. The CDR3 is 14 amino acids. The germline V gene encodes CDR1 MNHNS and CDR2 SASEGT. The CDR3 reads CASSERHQNTEAFF. The CDR3 DNA reads as TGTGCCAGCAGTGAGAGACATCAGAACACTGAAGCTTTCTTT.

The count of this clone is one. V and J are TRBV2 and TRBJ2-7, with D tentatively TRBD1 (6 bases). CDR1 is SNHLY, CDR2 FYNNEI, per germline. Trimming cost V 4 bases and J 5 bases, with 18 bases left between them. This CDR3 region has 15 residues. CDR3 nucleotides: TGTGCCAGCAGTGCCCGGACAGTGAGGTTTGACGAGCAGTACTTC. Amino acid sequence: CASSARTVRFDEQYF.

The rearrangement links TRBV5-4 to TRBJ2-2, with 14 positions matching TRBD2. The CDR3 loop spans 16 amino acids. Per germline, CDR1 SGHNT and CDR2 YYREEE (reference sequence). The V segment lost 5 bases and the J segment 5 bases; nucleotides outside the gene matches: 5. This CDR3 is CASRGTSGSLTGELFF. The CDR3 nucleotides read TGTGCCAGCAGGGGGACTAGCGGGAGTCTGACCGGGGAGCTGTTTTTT.

J is TRBJ2-4 and V is TRBV3-1 (or the pseudogene TRBV3-2); D is undetermined. The CDR3 length is 15 residues. Trimming pared 0 bases from V and 0 bases from J, leaving 6 bases between. Germline lookup yields CDR1 LGHDT and CDR2 YNNKEL (reference sequence). The CDR3: CASSQESLAKNIQYF. The CDR3 bases are TGTGCCAGCAGCCAAGAATCACTAGCCAAAAACATTCAGTACTTC.

The chain uses TRBV5-6 and TRBJ2-3; 11 bases match TRBD1. This CDR3 has 19 residues. Germline V gene sequence: CDR1 SGHDT, CDR2 YYEEEE. J was trimmed by 6 bases and V by 1 base; bases with no gene match: 16. CDR3 loop: CASSLPRTGGGDIKDTQYF. The CDR3 nucleotides are TGTGCCAGCAGCTTGCCCAGGACAGGGGGCGGGGATATAAAGGATACGCAGTATTTT.

The CDR3, as DNA: TGTGCCAGTAGGCCTCGGACAGGCGTAAATGAAAAACTGTTTTTT. It encodes CASRPRTGVNEKLFF. The chain recombines TRBV19 with TRBJ1-4, with 7 bases matching TRBD1. This CDR3 spans 15 amino acids. V lost 6 bases to trimming and J lost 5 bases; unmatched junction nucleotides: 9. Germline lookup yields CDR1 LNHDA and CDR2 SQIVND (reference sequence).

This clone was picked up one time. The chain carries TRBV5-4 and TRBJ2-1; TRBD2 is a possible D gene (6 bases). Germline V CDR1 and CDR2: SGHNT, YYREEE (reference sequence). Trimming left V 2 bases short and J 0 bases short, with 9 bases between. The CDR3 contains 15 residues. CDR3 loop: CASSLASVSYNEQFF. In DNA, the CDR3 is TGTGCCAGCAGCTTAGCTAGCGTCTCCTACAATGAGCAGTTCTTC.

V and J are TRBV5-1 and TRBJ2-1; a possible D gene is TRBD2 (6 bases). Germline V gene sequence: CDR1 SGHRS, CDR2 YFSETQ. CDR3 length equals 14 residues. Trimming took 2 bases from V and 4 from J, leaving 10 bases between them. The chain's CDR3 is CASSFGLPYNEQFF. CDR3 DNA sequence: TGCGCCAGCAGCTTCGGACTACCGTACAATGAGCAGTTCTTC.

V is TRBV3-1 (or the pseudogene TRBV3-2) and J is TRBJ2-7; D unclear. Trimming left V 4 bases short and J 2 bases short, with 3 bases between. The CDR3 is made up of 11 amino acids. CDR1 is LGHDT, CDR2 YNNKEL, per germline (reference sequence). In DNA form, the CDR3 reads TGTGCCAGCAGCCTTACCTACGAGCAGTACTTC. This codes for CASSLTYEQYF.

This clone was counted a few times. The chain is built from TRBV18 and TRBJ1-1; weak D call: TRBD1 (6 bases). Germline lookup yields CDR1 KGHSH and CDR2 LQKENI. V was shortened by 3 bases and J by 1 base, with 9 bases between the two germline ends. This CDR3 region has 14 residues. CDR3 nucleotide sequence: TGTGCCAGCTCACCCCAGGGGACGAACACTGAAGCTTTCTTT. It is translated as CASSPQGTNTEAFF.

V gene TRBV18 combines with J gene TRBJ1-5, with D unresolved. The CDR3 has 14 residues. CDR1 and CDR2 from the germline V gene are KGHSH and LQKENI. Deletions cut 3 bases from V and 2 bases from J, with 8 bases between. As DNA, the CDR3 is TGTGCCAGCTCACCCCAGGTCGGCAATCAGCCCCAGCATTTT. Its translation: CASSPQVGNQPQHF.

This chain uses TRBV6-5 with TRBJ2-7; 8 bases align to TRBD2. CDR1 is MNHEY and CDR2 is SVGAGI in the germline V gene. CDR3 length: 15 amino acids. Unmatched junction bases numbered 8, after V lost 4 bases and J lost 3 bases. The CDR3 is CASSFRREAIYEQYF. The CDR3 nucleotides read TGTGCCAGCAGTTTCCGGCGGGAGGCCATCTACGAGCAGTACTTC.